This entry lists 12 T cell receptor beta chains sequenced from one sample in a study of CD8 T cells in ankylosing spondylitis. The study's findings and limits: Within ankylosing spondylitis blood, a TCR beta motif made up of eight highly homologous variants appeared to be characteristic.

Antigens for these TCRs are unknown. TCRdb re-called the 5' RACE reads with MiXCR, one entry per CDR3 protein. The data show about 540,000 distinct CDR3 sequences, roughly 12% seen once. The sequenced material came from blood, either unsorted or a sorted T cell fraction (not recorded which). All receptors come from a male donor with ankylosing spondylitis.

The chain carries TRBV20-1 and TRBJ1-1; D is unresolved. Germline V gene sequence: CDR1 DFQATT, CDR2 SNEGSKA (reference sequence). The germline V and J ends were trimmed by 0 bases and 1 base, with 6 bases remaining between them. This CDR3 region has 13 residues. In DNA, the CDR3 is TGCAGTGCTAGAGATATGAAGAACACTGAAGCTTTCTTT. It specifies CSARDMKNTEAFF.

This clonotype was detected ten times or more. This rearrangement joins TRBV5-1 to TRBJ2-1, with 10 positions matching TRBD1. V lost 0 bases and J lost 0; bases outside the gene matches: 9. CDR1 and CDR2 from the germline V gene are SGHRS and YFSETQ. The CDR3 covers 19 residues. CDR3 protein: CASSLEGTGARSSYNEQFF. Written as DNA, the CDR3 is TGCGCCAGCAGCTTGGAAGGGACAGGGGCCCGTAGCTCCTACAATGAGCAGTTCTTC.

The rearrangement joins TRBV6-1 to TRBJ2-1; TRBD1 aligns across 11 bases. Germline trimming cut 5 bases from V and 1 base from J; bases unmatched to any gene: 4. CDR1 and CDR2 from the germline V gene are MNHNS and SASEGT. This CDR3 has 16 amino acids. CDR3: CASSRTGGRSYNEQFF. CDR3 DNA: TGTGCCAGCAGTCGGACAGGGGGCCGGTCCTACAATGAGCAGTTCTTC.

V usage is TRBV10-3 and J usage is TRBJ2-4; perhaps D is TRBD1 or TRBD2 (5 bases each). Trimming left V 2 bases short and J 0 bases short, with 5 bases between. Germline CDR1 is ENHRY and CDR2 is SYGVKD. This CDR3 region has 14 residues. CDR3 amino acids: CAISEGGAKNIQYF. The CDR3, as DNA: TGTGCCATCAGTGAGGGGGGAGCCAAAAACATTCAGTACTTC.

In this sample, this clonotype turned up a few times. The chain joins TRBV20-1 to TRBJ2-7; 12 nucleotides match TRBD1. The CDR3 contains 13 residues. The ends lost 5 bases at V and 4 bases at J; junction bases unmatched: 3. The germline V gene encodes CDR1 DFQATT and CDR2 SNEGSKA (reference sequence). The CDR3 reads CSAPGQGAYEQYF. Written as DNA, the CDR3 is TGCAGTGCTCCGGGACAGGGGGCTTACGAGCAGTACTTC.

This clonotype was seen repeatedly, ten times or more. This chain uses TRBV9 with TRBJ1-6; the D gene is possibly TRBD1 (5 bases). Germline CDR1 and CDR2: SGDLS and YYNGEE. CDR3 length: 14 amino acids. Between the trimmed V and J ends, which lost 0 bases and 7 bases, there was a span of 8 bases. CDR3 sequence (DNA): TGTGCCAGCAGCGTAGGGGGGGGGAATTCACCCCTCCACTTT. It specifies CASSVGGGNSPLHF.

The chain employs TRBV12-3 or TRBV12-4 and TRBJ1-5, with no clear D. CDR3 size: 20 residues. Trimming left V 5 bases short and J 0 bases short, with 26 bases between. The CDR3 sequence is CASSLHFSKRDEYSNQPQHF. CDR3 sequence (DNA): TGTGCCAGCAGTCTCCACTTTAGTAAAAGGGATGAATATAGCAATCAGCCCCAGCATTTT.

The sample holds a few counts of this clonotype. The chain is built from TRBV9 and TRBJ2-2, with unresolved D. V shed 4 bases and J shed 0 bases, with 13 bases lying between them. Germline assignment: CDR1 SGDLS and CDR2 YYNGEE. The CDR3 runs 16 residues. The DNA of the CDR3 is TGTGCCAGCAGCACCCTTCCGGGCGCGAACACCGGGGAGCTGTTTTTT. Residues: CASSTLPGANTGELFF.

V usage is TRBV5-6 and J usage is TRBJ2-7, with a possible D match to TRBD1 (5 bases). The CDR3 is 13 residues long. The ends were cut back, 0 bases at V and 6 bases at J, with 10 bases in the middle. CDR1 is SGHDT and CDR2 is YYEEEE in the germline V gene. CDR3 DNA sequence: TGTGCCAGCAGCTTGGGAAGGGGATTCGAGCAGTACGTC. Translation: CASSLGRGFEQYV.

This clonotype has only a few counts. The rearrangement uses TRBV7-9 and TRBJ2-7; the D gene is possibly TRBD2 (5 bases). The germline V gene encodes CDR1 SEHNR and CDR2 FQNEAQ (reference sequence). V was pared by 0 bases and J by 5 bases, with 11 bases between. The CDR3 totals 14 residues. CDR3 sequence: CASSLASDSDEQYF. The CDR3 DNA reads as TGTGCCAGCAGCTTAGCTAGCGATTCCGACGAGCAGTACTTC.

This clonotype was recorded once. This chain joins TRBV6-5 and TRBJ2-1; 7 nucleotides align to TRBD2. V gave up 4 bases and J gave up 9 bases; unmatched junction bases: 15. Per germline, CDR1 MNHEY and CDR2 SVGAGI. This CDR3 has 16 residues. CDR3 bases: TGTGCCAGCAGTTTCGTGACTAGCCGGAGGGCAAGTGAGCAGTTCTTC. It is translated as CASSFVTSRRASEQFF.

This clonotype is a singleton in its sample. V gene TRBV5-1 combines with J gene TRBJ1-2; tentatively, D is TRBD1 (5 bases). Germline V gives CDR1 SGHRS, CDR2 YFSETQ. CDR3 length: 15 amino acids. Trimming took off 0 bases at V and 4 bases at J, with 13 bases between the two ends. The CDR3 sequence: CASSLVAGESYGYTF. The CDR3 DNA is TGCGCCAGCAGCTTGGTCGCGGGGGAGAGCTATGGCTACACCTTC.